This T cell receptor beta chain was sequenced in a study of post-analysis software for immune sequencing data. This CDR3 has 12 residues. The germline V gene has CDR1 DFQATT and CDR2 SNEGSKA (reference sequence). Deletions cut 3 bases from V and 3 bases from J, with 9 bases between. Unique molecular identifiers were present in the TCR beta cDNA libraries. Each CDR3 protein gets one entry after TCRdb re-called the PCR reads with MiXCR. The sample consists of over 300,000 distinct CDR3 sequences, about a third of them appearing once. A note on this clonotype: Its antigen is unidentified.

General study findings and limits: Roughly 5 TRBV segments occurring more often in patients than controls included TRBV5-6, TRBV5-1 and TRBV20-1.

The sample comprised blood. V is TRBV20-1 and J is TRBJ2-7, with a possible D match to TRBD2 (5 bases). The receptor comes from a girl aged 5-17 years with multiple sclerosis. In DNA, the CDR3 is TGCAGTGCTAGCGGGGAATACTACGAGCAGTACTTC. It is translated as CSASGEYYEQYF.